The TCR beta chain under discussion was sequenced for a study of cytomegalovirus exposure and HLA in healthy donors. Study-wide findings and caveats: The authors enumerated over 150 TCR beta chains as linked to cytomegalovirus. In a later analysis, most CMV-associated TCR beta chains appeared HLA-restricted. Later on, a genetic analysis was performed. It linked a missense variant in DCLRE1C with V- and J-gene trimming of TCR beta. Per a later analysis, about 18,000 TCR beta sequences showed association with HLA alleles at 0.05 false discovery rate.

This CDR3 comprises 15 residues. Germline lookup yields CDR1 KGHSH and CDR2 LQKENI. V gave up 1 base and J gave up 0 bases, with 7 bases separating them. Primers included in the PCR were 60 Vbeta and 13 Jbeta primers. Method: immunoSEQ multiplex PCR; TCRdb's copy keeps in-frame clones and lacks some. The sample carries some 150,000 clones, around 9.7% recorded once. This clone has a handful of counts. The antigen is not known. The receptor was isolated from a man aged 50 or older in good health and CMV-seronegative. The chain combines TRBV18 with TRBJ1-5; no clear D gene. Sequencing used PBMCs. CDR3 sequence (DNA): TGTGCCAGCTCACCACTCCCAGGTAGCAATCAGCCCCAGCATTTT. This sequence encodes CASSPLPGSNQPQHF.